This T cell receptor beta chain was identified in a study of blood T cells in healthy people across ages. Findings of the study overall: Diversity was estimated from one million T cells, and these estimates were considered underestimates.

To note about this clonotype: Its matching antigen is unknown.

CDR3 length equals 16 residues. Trimming cost V 2 bases and J 3 bases; bases outside gene matches: 4. Looked up from germline, CDR1 is SGHTA and CDR2 is FQGTGA. With a J-beta primer mix and a sample-barcoded 5' primer, a second PCR ran 7 to 11 cycles. TCRdb ran MiXCR on the 5' RACE reads and lists one entry per CDR3 protein. The sample holds about 1,500,000 distinct CDR3 sequences; over 25% are singletons and the top ten take 7% to 9%. The rearrangement joins TRBV7-3 to TRBJ2-7; 13 bases are shared with TRBD2. The TCR originated in a woman in her 30s in good health. Sequencing was carried out using blood. CDR3 nucleotides: TGTGCCAGCAGCTTATCTGGGACTAGCGGGGACTACGAGCAGTACTTC. Translating it yields CASSLSGTSGDYEQYF.